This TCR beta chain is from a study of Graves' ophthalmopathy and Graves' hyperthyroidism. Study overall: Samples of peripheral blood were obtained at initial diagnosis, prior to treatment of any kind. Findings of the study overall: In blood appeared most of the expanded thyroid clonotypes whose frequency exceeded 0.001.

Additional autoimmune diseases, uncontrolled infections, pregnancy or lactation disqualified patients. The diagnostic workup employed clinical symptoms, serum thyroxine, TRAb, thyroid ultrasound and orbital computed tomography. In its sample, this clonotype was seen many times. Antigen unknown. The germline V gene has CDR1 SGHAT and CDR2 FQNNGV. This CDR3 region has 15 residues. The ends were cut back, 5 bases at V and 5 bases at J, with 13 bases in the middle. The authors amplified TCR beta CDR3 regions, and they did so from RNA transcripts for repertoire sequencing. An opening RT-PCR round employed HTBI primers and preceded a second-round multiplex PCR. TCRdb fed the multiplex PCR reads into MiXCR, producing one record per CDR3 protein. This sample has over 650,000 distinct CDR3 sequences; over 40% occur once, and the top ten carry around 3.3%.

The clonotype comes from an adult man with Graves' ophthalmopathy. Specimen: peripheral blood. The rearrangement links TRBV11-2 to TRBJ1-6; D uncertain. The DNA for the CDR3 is TGTGCCAGCAGCATACGACCGGCCCATAATTCACCCCTCCACTTT. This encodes CASSIRPAHNSPLHF.